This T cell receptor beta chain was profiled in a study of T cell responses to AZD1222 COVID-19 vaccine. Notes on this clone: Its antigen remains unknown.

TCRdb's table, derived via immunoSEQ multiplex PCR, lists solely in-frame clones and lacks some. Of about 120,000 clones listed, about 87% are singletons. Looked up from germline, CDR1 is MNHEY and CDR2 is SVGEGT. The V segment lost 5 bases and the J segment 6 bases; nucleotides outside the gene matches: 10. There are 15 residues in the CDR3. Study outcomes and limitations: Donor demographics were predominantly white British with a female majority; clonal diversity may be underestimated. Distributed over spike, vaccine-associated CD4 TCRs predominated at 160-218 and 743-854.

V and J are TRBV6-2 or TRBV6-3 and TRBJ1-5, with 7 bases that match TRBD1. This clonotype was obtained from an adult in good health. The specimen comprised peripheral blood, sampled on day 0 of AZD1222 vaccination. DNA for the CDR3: TGTGCCAGCAGTCCCGACAGGGACAGTAGTCAGCCCCAGCATTTT. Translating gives CASSPDRDSSQPQHF.